These 2 T cell receptor beta chains came from one sample sequenced in a study of vaccination and CD4 T cells after COVID-19. Time point described: late sampling 161 to 241 days after vaccination in a few convalescent patients. The sample's treatment: approximately nine-day PBMC culture with coronavirus spike peptide pools or control peptides (ViraFEST assay). These receptors' targets are unknown. Cultured CD4+ T cell DNA underwent sequencing with the Oncomine TCR Beta short-read assay. Using its own MiXCR run on the PCR reads, TCRdb lists one record per CDR3 protein. This table holds around 20,000 distinct CDR3 sequences, 44% found once. The source was CD4+ T cells from blood, cultured in vitro, collected about 7 months after SARS-CoV-2 vaccination. The receptors were sampled from a human donor who had recovered from COVID-19.

V gene TRBV6-1 combines with J gene TRBJ2-5, with 7 positions matching TRBD1. Per the germline V gene, CDR1 is MNHNS and CDR2 is SASEGT. This CDR3 spans 16 amino acids. The junction had 16 bases not matched to a gene; V was cut back by 7 bases and J by 5 bases. The CDR3 reads CASTLGQQPAWETQYF. CDR3 in DNA: TGTGCCAGCACCTTGGGACAGCAACCGGCGTGGGAGACCCAGTACTTC.

The rearrangement links TRBV7-2 to TRBJ2-3; TRBD2 agrees at 10 bases. V trimming: 2 bases; J trimming: 3 bases; junction bases outside the gene matches: 8. From germline, CDR1 is SGHTA and CDR2 FQGNSA. This CDR3 region has 17 residues. The CDR3: CASSLSRLAGETDTQYF. DNA for the CDR3: TGTGCCAGCAGCTTAAGTCGGCTAGCGGGAGAGACAGATACGCAGTATTTT.